The rows below give T cell receptor beta chains drawn from one sample of a study of T cells after yellow fever vaccination. TCRdb independently ran MiXCR on the 5' RACE reads; one entry per CDR3 protein. The table lists roughly 99,000 distinct CDR3 sequences, less than 6% of them singletons, with roughly 41% in the top ten. Here the sequenced sample was CD8+ T cells sorted from PBMCs, taken 10 days after the yellow fever booster vaccination. The receptors shown here come from a man younger than 35 who received the YFV17D yellow fever vaccine. Both conserved end residues are part of each CDR3. Each record gives: V gene, clone size, J gene, D gene, CDR3 DNA, CDR3 protein. A D gene is named only where the DNA matches it firmly. Expanded clones get a size class; other rows say once, few or many, or leave the size out.

TRBV11-3	few	TRBJ2-1	TRBD2	TGTGCCAGCAGCTCCGCGGGGGATTTGTTCTTC	CASSSAGDLFF
TRBV7-9	NA	TRBJ2-2	NA	TGTGCCAGCAGCTCCCTCAGCAACACCGGGGAGCTGTTTTTT	CASSSLSNTGELFF
TRBV4-1	NA	TRBJ1-6	NA	TGCGCCAGCAGCCAAGACTCGGACGCCTTTTCACCCCTCCACTTT	CASSQDSDAFSPLHF
TRBV5-5	many	TRBJ1-2	NA	TGTGCCAGCAGCTTGGAGGGGGTGGTCGGCTACACCTTC	CASSLEGVVGYTF
TRBV19	few	TRBJ1-1	TRBD1	TGTGCCAGTAGTAGGGACAGGGTGAACACTGAAGCTTTCTTT	CASSRDRVNTEAFF
TRBV15	few	TRBJ1-1	NA	TGTGCCACCAGCAGGGGTAAAATGGACAGAACTGACACTGAAGCTTTCTTT	CATSRGKMDRTDTEAFF
TRBV9	few	TRBJ2-2	NA	TGTGCCAGCAGCGTAGAGTTGAGGGTACTTAACACCGGGGAGCTGTTTTTT	CASSVELRVLNTGELFF
TRBV5-6	NA	TRBJ2-5	TRBD2	TGTGCCAGCAGCTCCATAGCGGGGGGACAAGAGACCCAGTACTTC	CASSSIAGGQETQYF
TRBV11-2	NA	TRBJ2-2	NA	TGTGCCAGCAGGATGCCAGGATCGAACACCGGGGAGCTGTTTTTT	CASRMPGSNTGELFF
TRBV20-1	NA	TRBJ2-7	TRBD2	TGCAGTGCTAGTGCGGGGGGGCCCTACGAGCAGTACTTC	CSASAGGPYEQYF
TRBV4-3	many	TRBJ2-1	NA	TGCGCCAGCAGCCACTCGAGGCCCGGGACAGCGGGCTACAATGAGCAGTTCTTC	CASSHSRPGTAGYNEQFF
TRBV7-9	once	TRBJ2-2	TRBD1	TGTGCCAGCAGCTTACCCCGGGACAGGGTCGCCGGGGAGCTGTTTTTT	CASSLPRDRVAGELFF
TRBV5-5	few	TRBJ1-2	NA	TGTGCCAGCACCTTACTTGGTGATGGCTACACCTTC	CASTLLGDGYTF
TRBV4-3	NA	TRBJ1-1	TRBD1	TGCGCCAGCAGCCAAGAAAGCCGGACAGGGGGCCTGTTTGAAGCTTTCTTT	CASSQESRTGGLFEAFF
TRBV2	few	TRBJ2-2	NA	TGTGCCAGCAGTGGTCGGACAGCCAACACCGGGGAGCTGTTTTTT	CASSGRTANTGELFF
TRBV7-6	NA	TRBJ2-1	NA	TGTGCCAGCAGCTCGAGCCACGATGAGCAGTTCTTC	CASSSSHDEQFF
TRBV20-1	NA	TRBJ1-5	NA	TGCAGTGCTAGAGGCCCCAATCAGCCCCAGCATTTT	CSARGPNQPQHF
TRBV4-3	few	TRBJ1-6	TRBD1	TGCGCCAGCAGCCTCGGACAGGGGCCATACTCACCCCTCCACTTT	CASSLGQGPYSPLHF
TRBV5-4	NA	TRBJ2-7	TRBD1	TGTGCCAGCAGCCGGGACAGCCCCTACGAGCAGTACTTC	CASSRDSPYEQYF
TRBV5-4	NA	TRBJ1-6	NA	TGTGCCAGCAGCCGTGGCACAGCTTTCTATAATTCACCCCTCCACTTT	CASSRGTAFYNSPLHF
TRBV6-5	few	TRBJ1-3	NA	TGTGCCAGCAGTCGGGACAGAAACACCATATATTTT	CASSRDRNTIYF
TRBV4-1	NA	TRBJ2-5	TRBD2	TGCGCCAGCAGCCGACGGATGGGGCTAGCGGGGGTGACCGGGAAAGAGACCCAGTACTTC	CASSRRMGLAGVTGKETQYF